The 8 T cell receptor beta chains below were found in one sample sequenced in a study of yellow fever vaccine responses in identical twins. TCRdb used MiXCR to reprocess the RT-PCR reads, holding one entry per CDR3 protein. The profile shows 3,000 to 4,000 distinct CDR3 sequences, about 83% of them singletons. Sequences were derived from T cells from blood (PBMCs), unsorted or a sorted subset (not recorded which), sampled before or after yellow fever vaccination (not recorded which). These receptors were obtained from a young woman who received the yellow fever vaccine.

The J gene is TRBJ2-7, the V gene TRBV29-1, with 7 positions matching TRBD1. Germline lookup yields CDR1 SQVTM and CDR2 ANQGSEA. The CDR3 covers 14 residues. The V gene end was trimmed by 0 bases and the J gene end by 2 bases; junction bases not matched to a gene: 4. The CDR3 DNA follows: TGCAGCGTTGAAGAAGACAGGGCCCCCTACGAGCAGTACTTC. This gives the protein CSVEEDRAPYEQYF.

This clonotype was observed once. The V call is TRBV2, the J call TRBJ2-7; 10 bases are shared with TRBD2. Germline lookup yields CDR1 SNHLY and CDR2 FYNNEI. The length of the CDR3 is 14 residues. Losses at the gene ends were 5 bases for V and 6 bases for J; bases not matched to a gene: 7. CDR3 bases: TGTGCCAGCAGTCCATTAGCGGGGGGACCCGAGCAGTACTTC. Protein: CASSPLAGGPEQYF.

This chain joins TRBV19 and TRBJ2-1; possibly TRBD2 for D (5 bases). The CDR3 has 12 residues. V dropped 1 base and J dropped 7 bases, with 5 bases sitting between them. Germline values: CDR1 LNHDA, CDR2 SQIVND (reference sequence). The CDR3 nucleotides read TGTGCCAGTAGTATAGCGGGGAATGAGCAGTTCTTC. It encodes CASSIAGNEQFF.

As to this clonotype: One end of the junction is discordant with germline, which a read error may explain. The rearrangement joins TRBV7-1 to TRBJ1-5; D remains ambiguous. TRBV7-1 is an open reading frame, and its role is uncertain. The CDR3 is 13 residues long. The CDR3 DNA reads as TGTGCCAGCAGCGCAGCCCAGTATCAGCCCCAGCATTTT. It yields the protein CASSAAQYQPQHF.

This chain links TRBV20-1 with TRBJ2-3; the match to TRBD2 covers 11 bases. The CDR3 has 13 amino acids. V was clipped by 7 bases and J by 5 bases; unmatched bases: 5. CDR1 and CDR2 from the germline V gene are DFQATT and SNEGSKA (reference sequence). CDR3 residues: CSEIAGGQDTQYF. CDR3 in DNA: TGCAGTGAGATAGCGGGGGGGCAAGATACGCAGTATTTT.

The gene calls are TRBV12-3 or TRBV12-4 and TRBJ2-7; no definite D call. V was pared by 4 bases and J by 7 bases, with 17 bases between. The CDR3 length is 14 residues. CDR3 DNA sequence: TGTGCCAGCAGTTCCCGGCTGGCTCCGGGTGAGCAGTACTTC. Protein product: CASSSRLAPGEQYF.

J is TRBJ2-1 and V is TRBV29-1; D might be TRBD1 or TRBD2, each matching 5 bases. The CDR3 sequence is 12 residues long. The germline V gene encodes CDR1 SQVTM and CDR2 ANQGSEA. V lost 1 base and J 8 bases, leaving 9 bases between the germline ends. DNA for the CDR3: TGCAGCGTTGAAGGGGACGACGATGAGCAGTTCTTC. It codes for CSVEGDDDEQFF.

V is TRBV4-3 and J is TRBJ2-1; D not resolved. V was shortened by 0 bases and J by 2 bases, with 14 bases between the two germline ends. The CDR3 covers 17 residues. From germline, CDR1 is LGHNA and CDR2 YSLEER. This chain's CDR3 is CASSQEANAITYNEQFF. The CDR3 nucleotides are TGCGCCAGCAGCCAAGAGGCCAACGCCATAACCTACAATGAGCAGTTCTTC.